Listed below are T cell receptor beta chains from one sample, sequenced in a study of T cells in localized non-small cell lung cancer. Method: immunoSEQ multiplex PCR; TCRdb's copy keeps in-frame clones and lacks some. The table lists about 1,100 clones, about a fifth of them singletons. Source: normal lung tissue next to the tumor, taken before any cancer treatment. Receptors originate from an older female donor with stage I lung adenocarcinoma. Both conserved end residues are part of each CDR3. A D gene is named only where the DNA matches it firmly. Clone size is given for some rows only: seen once, a few or many times, or a class if the clone is expanded.

J gene: TRBJ1-5
V gene: TRBV11-3
D gene: .
clone size: few
CDR3 protein: CASSLSIDSNQPQHF
CDR3 DNA: TGTGCCAGCAGCCTCAGCATTGATAGCAATCAGCCCCAGCATTTT

J gene: TRBJ1-2
V gene: TRBV11-3
D gene: .
clone size: medium-sized
CDR3 protein: CASSSPDKLSSYGYTF
CDR3 DNA: TGTGCCAGCAGCTCGCCCGACAAGCTATCTTCCTATGGCTACACCTTC

J gene: TRBJ1-2
V gene: TRBV6-8
D gene: .
clone size: .
CDR3 protein: CASSPGANYGYTF
CDR3 DNA: TGTGCCAGCAGTCCGGGGGCCAACTATGGCTACACCTTC

J gene: TRBJ1-5
V gene: TRBV6-8
D gene: .
clone size: medium-sized
CDR3 protein: CATHIGTQSAQHF
CDR3 DNA: TGTGCCACCCACATAGGGACGCAATCAGCCCAGCATTTT

J gene: TRBJ2-3
V gene: TRBV9
D gene: TRBD2
clone size: few
CDR3 protein: CASSPGGAGRFDTQYF
CDR3 DNA: TGTGCCAGCAGCCCCGGGGGAGCGGGGCGCTTCGATACGCAGTATTTT

J gene: TRBJ2-5
V gene: TRBV11-3
D gene: TRBD2
clone size: few
CDR3 protein: CASSPPLAGRQETQYF
CDR3 DNA: TGTGCCAGCAGCCCACCACTAGCGGGGAGGCAAGAGACCCAGTACTTC

J gene: TRBJ2-2
V gene: TRBV11-3
D gene: TRBD1
clone size: .
CDR3 protein: CASSEQTGGVGELFF
CDR3 DNA: TGTGCCAGCAGCGAACAGACAGGGGGCGTCGGGGAGCTGTTTTTT

J gene: TRBJ2-7
V gene: TRBV6-8
D gene: TRBD2
clone size: .
CDR3 protein: CASSHGLAGFEQYF
CDR3 DNA: TGTGCCAGCAGTCACGGACTAGCGGGATTCGAGCAGTACTTC

J gene: TRBJ2-5
V gene: TRBV4-1
D gene: .
clone size: few
CDR3 protein: CASSQVNLVQTETQYF
CDR3 DNA: TGCGCCAGCAGCCAAGTGAATTTGGTACAGACGGAGACCCAGTACTTC

J gene: TRBJ2-7
V gene: TRBV6-8
D gene: TRBD2
clone size: few
CDR3 protein: CASSYDGGVSSYEQYF
CDR3 DNA: TGTGCCAGCAGTTACGATGGGGGGGTAAGCTCCTACGAGCAGTACTTC

J gene: TRBJ1-4
V gene: TRBV28
D gene: .
clone size: .
CDR3 protein: CASIPFSRSPNEKLFF
CDR3 DNA: TGTGCCAGCATCCCCTTTAGCAGAAGCCCTAATGAAAAACTGTTTTTT

J gene: TRBJ2-7
V gene: TRBV28
D gene: .
clone size: few
CDR3 protein: CASSTIWGWDRAYEQYF
CDR3 DNA: TGTGCCAGCAGTACTATATGGGGGTGGGACCGGGCCTACGAGCAGTACTTC

J gene: TRBJ1-3
V gene: TRBV11-3
D gene: .
clone size: .
CDR3 protein: CASSLGSGPGNTIYF
CDR3 DNA: TGTGCCAGCAGCTTGGGGTCAGGGCCTGGAAACACCATATATTTT

J gene: TRBJ2-1
V gene: TRBV9
D gene: .
clone size: .
CDR3 protein: CASSGTWSASSYNEQFF
CDR3 DNA: TGTGCCAGCAGCGGAACTTGGTCCGCGAGCTCCTACAATGAGCAGTTCTTC

J gene: TRBJ2-5
V gene: TRBV6-8
D gene: .
clone size: once
CDR3 protein: CASSYPWGEKETQYF
CDR3 DNA: TGTGCCAGCAGTTATCCTTGGGGGGAAAAAGAGACCCAGTACTTC

J gene: TRBJ2-3
V gene: TRBV6-8
D gene: .
clone size: few
CDR3 protein: CASSYSRTYTDTQYF
CDR3 DNA: TGTGCCAGCAGTTACTCCCGGACTTACACAGATACGCAGTATTTT

J gene: TRBJ2-2
V gene: TRBV29-1
D gene: .
clone size: large
CDR3 protein: CSVDQEGNTGELFF
CDR3 DNA: TGCAGCGTTGATCAGGAGGGGAACACCGGGGAGCTGTTTTTT

J gene: TRBJ2-7
V gene: TRBV28
D gene: .
clone size: few
CDR3 protein: CASSPADRVLSYEQYF
CDR3 DNA: TGTGCCAGCAGTCCCGCCGACCGAGTACTCTCCTACGAGCAGTACTTC

J gene: TRBJ1-1
V gene: TRBV5-1
D gene: .
clone size: .
CDR3 protein: CASSLGTINTEAFF
CDR3 DNA: TGCGCCAGCAGCCTGGGGACAATCAACACTGAAGCTTTCTTT

J gene: TRBJ1-4
V gene: TRBV5-1
D gene: TRBD1
clone size: few
CDR3 protein: CASSLTGNLFNEKLFF
CDR3 DNA: TGCGCCAGCAGCCTGACAGGGAATCTCTTTAATGAAAAACTGTTTTTT

J gene: TRBJ2-7
V gene: TRBV11-3
D gene: TRBD2
clone size: few
CDR3 protein: CASSLGGRASYEQYF
CDR3 DNA: TGTGCCAGCAGCTTAGGCGGGAGGGCCTCCTACGAGCAGTACTTC

J gene: TRBJ2-7
V gene: TRBV28
D gene: .
clone size: few
CDR3 protein: CASSSWVTTYEQYF
CDR3 DNA: TGTGCCAGCAGTTCATGGGTCACCACCTACGAGCAGTACTTC

J gene: TRBJ1-5
V gene: TRBV6-8
D gene: .
clone size: few
CDR3 protein: CASSNSNQPQHF
CDR3 DNA: TGTGCCAGCAGTAATAGCAATCAGCCCCAGCATTTT

J gene: TRBJ2-7
V gene: TRBV28
D gene: .
clone size: few
CDR3 protein: CASNIAGTGSYEQYF
CDR3 DNA: TGTGCCAGCAACATAGCCGGGACGGGTTCCTACGAGCAGTACTTC

J gene: TRBJ2-7
V gene: TRBV11-3
D gene: .
clone size: .
CDR3 protein: CASSFPGQASYEQYF
CDR3 DNA: TGTGCCAGCAGCTTCCCGGGTCAGGCCTCCTACGAGCAGTACTTC

J gene: TRBJ1-1
V gene: TRBV19
D gene: .
clone size: once
CDR3 protein: CASSRNREQNTEAFF
CDR3 DNA: TGTGCCAGTAGTCGGAATAGAGAGCAGAACACTGAAGCTTTCTTT

J gene: TRBJ2-3
V gene: TRBV28
D gene: .
clone size: few
CDR3 protein: CASSFVAGTDTQYF
CDR3 DNA: TGTGCCAGCAGTTTCGTGGCGGGCACAGATACGCAGTATTTT

J gene: TRBJ2-2
V gene: TRBV18
D gene: TRBD2
clone size: .
CDR3 protein: CASSPPGLAGGVGELFF
CDR3 DNA: TGTGCCAGCTCACCACCGGGACTAGCGGGAGGTGTCGGGGAGCTGTTTTTT

J gene: TRBJ2-2
V gene: TRBV11-3
D gene: TRBD1
clone size: .
CDR3 protein: CASRGTGSNTGELFF
CDR3 DNA: TGTGCCAGCAGGGGGACAGGATCGAACACCGGGGAGCTGTTTTTT

J gene: TRBJ2-1
V gene: TRBV18
D gene: TRBD2
clone size: .
CDR3 protein: CASSRPVRGDYNEQFF
CDR3 DNA: TGTGCCAGCTCACGGCCGGTTCGGGGGGATTACAATGAGCAGTTCTTC

J gene: TRBJ1-4
V gene: TRBV11-3
D gene: .
clone size: few
CDR3 protein: CASSSEGGDNEKLFF
CDR3 DNA: TGTGCCAGCAGCTCCGAGGGGGGGGATAATGAAAAACTGTTTTTT

J gene: TRBJ2-1
V gene: TRBV25-1
D gene: .
clone size: .
CDR3 protein: CASSEGRGGEQFF
CDR3 DNA: TGTGCCAGCAGTGAAGGTCGGGGTGGTGAGCAGTTCTTC

J gene: TRBJ2-5
V gene: TRBV29-1
D gene: TRBD2
clone size: .
CDR3 protein: CSVDSGGAGKTQYF
CDR3 DNA: TGCAGCGTTGATAGCGGGGGGGCCGGGAAGACCCAGTACTTC

J gene: TRBJ1-5
V gene: TRBV9
D gene: .
clone size: .
CDR3 protein: CASTKLPGAYSNQPQHF
CDR3 DNA: TGTGCCAGTACTAAATTACCCGGGGCTTATAGCAATCAGCCCCAGCATTTT

J gene: TRBJ1-6
V gene: TRBV6-8
D gene: .
clone size: .
CDR3 protein: CASNRRGSYNSPLHF
CDR3 DNA: TGTGCCAGCAATCGACGAGGCTCCTATAATTCACCCCTCCACTTT

J gene: TRBJ2-4
V gene: TRBV11-3
D gene: TRBD1
clone size: medium-sized
CDR3 protein: CASSLNAGTGELGAKNIQYF
CDR3 DNA: TGTGCCAGCAGCTTAAATGCCGGGACAGGGGAGTTAGGGGCCAAAAACATTCAGTACTTC

J gene: TRBJ2-7
V gene: TRBV11-3
D gene: .
clone size: .
CDR3 protein: CASSLPGVLSYEQYF
CDR3 DNA: TGTGCCAGCAGCTTGCCAGGGGTCCTCTCCTACGAGCAGTACTTC

J gene: TRBJ2-7
V gene: TRBV6-8
D gene: .
clone size: few
CDR3 protein: CASSSGPTPSGEQYF
CDR3 DNA: TGTGCCAGCAGTTCCGGGCCCACCCCCAGCGGGGAGCAGTACTTC

J gene: TRBJ1-1
V gene: TRBV18
D gene: TRBD1
clone size: .
CDR3 protein: CASSPATGTLFPEAFF
CDR3 DNA: TGTGCCAGCTCACCCGCGACAGGGACTCTGTTCCCTGAAGCTTTCTTT

J gene: TRBJ2-7
V gene: TRBV6-8
D gene: .
clone size: medium-sized
CDR3 protein: CATTEGAQSEQYF
CDR3 DNA: TGTGCCACGACTGAAGGGGCGCAGAGCGAGCAGTACTTC

J gene: TRBJ2-3
V gene: TRBV11-3
D gene: TRBD1
clone size: few
CDR3 protein: CASSFFRDRVTSTDTQYF
CDR3 DNA: TGTGCCAGCAGCTTTTTCCGGGACAGGGTCACGAGCACAGATACGCAGTATTTT

J gene: TRBJ2-1
V gene: TRBV5-1
D gene: TRBD2
clone size: .
CDR3 protein: CASSLAGARSEQFF
CDR3 DNA: TGCGCCAGCAGCTTAGCGGGGGCCAGGAGTGAGCAGTTCTTC

J gene: TRBJ1-2
V gene: TRBV11-3
D gene: .
clone size: medium-sized
CDR3 protein: CASSTTRDNYGYTF
CDR3 DNA: TGTGCCAGCAGCACTACAAGGGATAACTATGGCTACACCTTC

J gene: TRBJ1-5
V gene: TRBV28
D gene: .
clone size: few
CDR3 protein: CASNNAKNQPQHF
CDR3 DNA: TGTGCCAGCAACAACGCCAAGAATCAGCCCCAGCATTTT

J gene: TRBJ2-1
V gene: TRBV11-3
D gene: TRBD2
clone size: few
CDR3 protein: CASSLGASGRNNEQFF
CDR3 DNA: TGTGCCAGCAGCTTAGGAGCTAGCGGGAGAAATAATGAGCAGTTCTTC

J gene: TRBJ2-7
V gene: TRBV9
D gene: .
clone size: .
CDR3 protein: CASSVPEVPLKYF
CDR3 DNA: TGTGCCAGCAGTGTCCCCGAAGTACCGCTAAAGTACTTC

J gene: TRBJ2-4
V gene: TRBV18
D gene: .
clone size: .
CDR3 protein: CASSPLYQLPSKDLAKNIQYF
CDR3 DNA: TGTGCCAGCTCACCACTGTATCAGTTACCATCCAAGGACCTAGCCAAAAACATTCAGTACTTC

J gene: TRBJ1-3
V gene: TRBV11-3
D gene: .
clone size: few
CDR3 protein: CASSLSSVGGNTIYF
CDR3 DNA: TGTGCCAGCAGCTTGAGCAGCGTAGGTGGAAACACCATATATTTT

J gene: TRBJ1-3
V gene: TRBV14
D gene: .
clone size: few
CDR3 protein: CASSQTRQNSGNTIYF
CDR3 DNA: TGTGCCAGCAGCCAAACTCGACAAAACTCTGGAAACACCATATATTTT

J gene: TRBJ1-1
V gene: TRBV10-2
D gene: .
clone size: .
CDR3 protein: CASGEGHTEAFF
CDR3 DNA: TGCGCCAGCGGGGAAGGCCACACTGAAGCTTTCTTT

J gene: TRBJ2-2
V gene: TRBV19
D gene: .
clone size: few
CDR3 protein: CASSITHRTGELFF
CDR3 DNA: TGTGCCAGTAGTATAACGCATCGTACCGGGGAGCTGTTTTTT

J gene: TRBJ1-3
V gene: TRBV6-8
D gene: TRBD1
clone size: few
CDR3 protein: CASRVDRGGNTIYF
CDR3 DNA: TGTGCCAGCAGGGTCGACAGGGGTGGAAACACCATATATTTT

J gene: TRBJ2-6
V gene: TRBV11-3
D gene: TRBD2
clone size: few
CDR3 protein: CASSFRGLAGDAGANVLTF
CDR3 DNA: TGTGCCAGCAGCTTCCGGGGACTAGCGGGAGATGCAGGGGCCAACGTCCTGACTTTC

J gene: TRBJ2-5
V gene: TRBV12-5
D gene: .
clone size: medium-sized
CDR3 protein: CASTIEGETQYF
CDR3 DNA: TGTGCCAGCACCATTGAAGGGGAGACCCAGTACTTC

J gene: TRBJ1-1
V gene: TRBV25-1
D gene: .
clone size: few
CDR3 protein: CASSVGDNTEAFF
CDR3 DNA: TGTGCCAGCAGTGTTGGGGACAACACTGAAGCTTTCTTT